The 17 T cell receptor beta chains given below trace back to one sample, sequenced in a study of graft-versus-host responses after intestinal transplantation. Data came from immunoSEQ multiplex PCR; TCRdb stores just in-frame clones and leaves some out. The sample shows 8,500 to 11,000 clones, roughly a third of them seen only once. Investigators plated about 200,000 CFSE-labeled responder cells together with about 200,000 irradiated stimulator cells labeled with violet dye. The source was alloreactive CD8+ T cells from a mixed lymphocyte reaction culture, collected before intestinal transplant. Noted subset: CFSE-low proliferating T cells sorted from roughly 6-day pre-transplant mixed lymphocyte reaction (GvH or HvG direction). These receptors all come from a human patient who received an intestinal transplant.

This clone appeared a few times. This chain links TRBV27 with TRBJ1-2; 9 bases are shared with TRBD1. Germline CDR1 MNHEY, CDR2 SMNVEV (reference sequence). This CDR3 contains 15 residues. The junction had 12 bases not matched to a gene; V was cut back by 5 bases and J by 8 bases. The CDR3 DNA is TGTGCCAGCAGTCTAGGAGGGGGACAGGGAGAGGGCTACACCTTC. Translating it yields CASSLGGGQGEGYTF.

The chain is built from TRBV4-1 and TRBJ1-1, with D perhaps matching TRBD1 (5 bases). Trimming took off 3 bases at V and 6 bases at J, with 17 bases between the two ends. Germline CDR1 is MGHRA and CDR2 is YSYEKL. This CDR3 is built from 15 residues. CDR3 residues: CASSHNIKVGPEAFF. For the CDR3, the DNA is TGCGCCAGCAGCCACAACATAAAGGTGGGGCCTGAAGCTTTCTTT.

The V call is TRBV5-1, the J call TRBJ2-1; 8 positions match TRBD1. V dropped 7 bases and J dropped 5; count of bases not matched to a gene: 8. The length of the CDR3 is 14 residues. Germline V gives CDR1 SGHRS, CDR2 YFSETQ. In DNA form, the CDR3 reads TGCGCCAGCGGGACAGGATATTTTCACAATGAGCAGTTCTTC. Translation: CASGTGYFHNEQFF.

This clone was counted a few times. V gene TRBV10-3 combines with J gene TRBJ1-1; TRBD1 is a possible D gene (5 bases). Germline V CDR1 and CDR2: ENHRY, SYGVKD. V dropped 1 base and J dropped 0 bases, with 15 bases sitting between them. There are 17 residues in the CDR3. This chain's CDR3 is CAISEWDSPDMNTEAFF. The DNA for the CDR3 is TGTGCCATCAGTGAGTGGGACTCGCCGGACATGAACACTGAAGCTTTCTTT.

The V gene is TRBV14, the J gene TRBJ2-1; 12 bases are a match to TRBD2. CDR1 SGHDN and CDR2 FVKESK come from the germline V gene. Unmatched junction bases numbered 4, after V lost 4 bases and J lost 6 bases. This CDR3 is built from 15 residues. The CDR3 sequence is CASSLLAGGPNEQFF. For the CDR3, the DNA is TGTGCCAGCAGCCTTCTAGCGGGGGGGCCCAATGAGCAGTTCTTC.

V is TRBV5-8 and J is TRBJ1-1, with D possibly matching TRBD1 (5 bases). V lost 5 bases and J lost 1, with 9 bases in between. Germline V CDR1 and CDR2: SGHTS, YDEGEE. The CDR3 has 13 amino acids. This CDR3 is CASRETANTEAFF. The CDR3 nucleotides are TGTGCCAGCAGAGAGACAGCGAACACTGAAGCTTTCTTT.

This clone has more than one count but fewer than ten. The rearrangement joins TRBV6-5 to TRBJ1-2; a possible D gene is TRBD1 (5 bases). With 2 bases removed from V and 8 bases from J, the gap between germline ends came to 15 bases. There are 14 residues in the CDR3. Germline V gene data show CDR1 as MNHEY and CDR2 as SVGAGI. CDR3 in amino acids: CASSYGTRGGGYTF. CDR3 coding DNA: TGTGCCAGCAGTTACGGGACTCGAGGCGGGGGCTACACCTTC.

By proportion, this clone is medium-sized (0.01 to 0.1%). This chain connects TRBV2 to TRBJ1-1, with D uncertain. Trimming removed 6 bases at V and 6 bases at J, with 14 bases between. The CDR3 is 13 amino acids. Germline CDR1 reads SNHLY; CDR2 reads FYNNEI. CDR3 bases: TGTGCCAGCAGGCCTACGACAAGCCCTGAAGCTTTCTTT. It codes for CASRPTTSPEAFF.

This clone is classed as medium-sized. The V and J genes are TRBV7-9 and TRBJ1-1; D might be TRBD1 (5 bases). This CDR3 region has 13 residues. With 9 bases removed from V and 3 bases from J, the gap between germline ends came to 14 bases. From germline, CDR1 is SEHNR and CDR2 FQNEAQ (reference sequence). CDR3 protein: CASTPGGYTEAFF. The CDR3 coding sequence is TGTGCCAGTACCCCGGGGGGTTACACTGAAGCTTTCTTT.

The rearrangement joins TRBV28 to TRBJ2-1, with D unresolved. CDR1 is MDHEN, CDR2 SYDVKM, per germline. CDR3 length: 14 amino acids. The V gene lost 6 bases and the J gene lost 7 bases, with 16 bases spanning the gap. As DNA, the CDR3 is TGTGCCAGCAGCATACAACTGTTCGGGAATGAGCAGTTCTTC. The encoded protein is CASSIQLFGNEQFF. The variable domain in full, completed from reference TRBV28 and TRBJ2-1, reads DVKVTQSSRYLVKRTGEKVFLECVQDMDHENMFWYRQDPGLGLRLIYFSYDVKMKEKGDIPEGYSVSREKKERFSLILESASTNQTSMYLCASSIQLFGNEQFFGPGTRLTVL.

This clone was counted a few times. V usage is TRBV4-1 and J usage is TRBJ1-6, with D possibly being TRBD1 (5 bases). Deletions cut 1 base from V and 7 bases from J, with 11 bases between. This CDR3 contains 15 residues. Germline V CDR1 and CDR2: MGHRA, YSYEKL. The CDR3 spells CASSQVGHSNSPLHF. The DNA of the CDR3 is TGCGCCAGCAGCCAAGTGGGGCATTCCAATTCACCCCTCCACTTT.

The V call is TRBV28, the J call TRBJ1-3, with unresolved D. Germline CDR1 is MDHEN and CDR2 is SYDVKM. Between the trimmed V and J ends, which lost 0 bases and 4 bases, there was a span of 7 bases. This CDR3 contains 14 residues. DNA for the CDR3: TGTGCCAGCAGTTTATGGGGAGACGGAAACACCATATATTTT. It encodes CASSLWGDGNTIYF.

V and J are TRBV7-9 and TRBJ2-3, with D unresolved. Trimming took off 5 bases at V and 2 bases at J, with 14 bases between the two ends. The CDR3 runs 15 residues. From germline, CDR1 is SEHNR and CDR2 FQNEAQ (reference sequence). The CDR3, as DNA: TGTGCCAGCAGCCCTCCAGGTTATAACACAGATACGCAGTATTTT. Its translation is CASSPPGYNTDTQYF.

The chain uses TRBV7-9 and TRBJ1-1, with TRBD1 as a possible D gene (5 bases). Germline V gene data show CDR1 as SEHNR and CDR2 as FQNEAQ (reference sequence). V was trimmed by 5 bases and J by 3 bases, leaving 19 bases between them. The CDR3 spans 16 residues. CDR3 nucleotide sequence: TGTGCCAGCAGCCCAATTCTCGGGGGTTGGGACACTGAAGCTTTCTTT. This translates into CASSPILGGWDTEAFF.

The chain is built from TRBV2 and TRBJ2-3; perhaps TRBD1 as D (6 bases). Looked up from germline, CDR1 is SNHLY and CDR2 is FYNNEI. This CDR3 is built from 16 residues. The germline V and J ends were trimmed by 6 bases and 1 base, with 17 bases remaining between them. The CDR3 nucleotides are TGTGCCAGCAGCGGGCAACACAGGGTTGGCACAGATACGCAGTATTTT. Translation: CASSGQHRVGTDTQYF.

J is TRBJ2-5 and V is TRBV5-8; perhaps TRBD1 as D (6 bases). CDR3 length: 13 amino acids. The germline V and J ends were trimmed by 2 bases and 5 bases, with 10 bases remaining between them. From germline, CDR1 is SGHTS and CDR2 YDEGEE. CDR3 in DNA: TGTGCCAGCAGCTTTTACAGGGCTGAGACCCAGTACTTC. It codes for CASSFYRAETQYF.

This clone was counted only a few times. The V call is TRBV4-2, the J call TRBJ2-7, with D perhaps TRBD2 (6 bases). Trimming removed 4 bases from V and 5 bases from J, with 27 bases in between. Per the germline V gene, CDR1 is LGHNA and CDR2 is YNFKEQ. CDR3 length: 18 residues. DNA for the CDR3: TGTGCCAGCAGCCCCCTCCCCCCTCTAGCGTCTAGGTGGGACGAGCAGTACTTC. It is translated as CASSPLPPLASRWDEQYF.